This paragraph reports one TCR beta chain. As yet, its antigen is unknown. This record comes from a study of post-analysis software for immune sequencing data. General study points: Controls had lower frequencies than patients of four or five TRBV segments, which included TRBV5-6, TRBV5-1 and TRBV20-1.

The germline V and J ends were trimmed by 3 bases and 6 bases, with 26 bases remaining between them. Germline-derived CDR1 and CDR2 are DFQATT and SNEGSKA (reference sequence). This CDR3 region has 17 residues. The TCR beta cDNA libraries carried unique molecular identifiers. Using its own MiXCR run on the PCR reads, TCRdb lists one record per CDR3 protein. The sample includes more than 500,000 distinct CDR3 sequences, less than 40% seen only once; the top ten take 4.5% to 7.5%. The sample consisted of blood. The sequence derives from a girl aged 2 to 17 with multiple sclerosis. V is TRBV20-1 and J is TRBJ1-1; possibly TRBD1 for D (6 bases). The CDR3 DNA is TGCAGTGCTAGGGGTTTCGGTGTTGGAGGGGACAAAGCTGAAGCTTTCTTT. Encoded protein: CSARGFGVGGDKAEAFF.